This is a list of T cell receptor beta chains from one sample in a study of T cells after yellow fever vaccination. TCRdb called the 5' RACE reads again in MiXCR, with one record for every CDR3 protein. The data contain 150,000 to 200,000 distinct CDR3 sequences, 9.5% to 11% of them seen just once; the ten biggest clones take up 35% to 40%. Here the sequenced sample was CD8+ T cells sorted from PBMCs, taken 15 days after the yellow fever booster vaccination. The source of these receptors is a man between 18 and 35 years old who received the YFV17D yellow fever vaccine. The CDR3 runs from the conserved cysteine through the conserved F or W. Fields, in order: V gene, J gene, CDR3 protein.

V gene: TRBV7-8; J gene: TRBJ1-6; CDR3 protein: CASSNPITESSYNSPLHF
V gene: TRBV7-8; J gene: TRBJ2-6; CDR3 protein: CASSLPTTGLRANVLTF
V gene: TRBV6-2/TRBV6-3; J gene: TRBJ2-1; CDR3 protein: CASSSGLQQFF
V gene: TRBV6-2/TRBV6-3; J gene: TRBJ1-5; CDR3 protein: CASSYMTGGNQPQHF
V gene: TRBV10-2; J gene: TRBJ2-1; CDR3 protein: CASRDLQKSSYNEQFF
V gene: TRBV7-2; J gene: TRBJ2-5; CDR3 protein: CASSLGGGGNQETQYF
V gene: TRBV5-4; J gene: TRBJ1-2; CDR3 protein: CASSLAPADNYGYTF
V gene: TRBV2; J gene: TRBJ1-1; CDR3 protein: CASSWMNTEAFF
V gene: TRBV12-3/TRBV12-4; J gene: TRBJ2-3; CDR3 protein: CASTTDRYTDTQYF
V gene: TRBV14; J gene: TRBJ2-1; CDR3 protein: CASSQDSDLSEQFF
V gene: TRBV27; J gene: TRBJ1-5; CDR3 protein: CASRPSSGSQPQHF
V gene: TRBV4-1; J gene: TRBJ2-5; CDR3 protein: CASSHGPYIAAGEETQYF
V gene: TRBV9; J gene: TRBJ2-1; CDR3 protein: CASSDSFSSYNEQFF
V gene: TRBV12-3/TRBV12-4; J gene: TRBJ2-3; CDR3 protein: CASSRLAVDTQYF
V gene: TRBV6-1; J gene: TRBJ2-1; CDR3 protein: CASSERSGGYNEQFF
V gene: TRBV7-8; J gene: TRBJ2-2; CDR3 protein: CASSWGAVSNTGELFF
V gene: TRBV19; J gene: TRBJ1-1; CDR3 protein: CASNPGINTEAFF
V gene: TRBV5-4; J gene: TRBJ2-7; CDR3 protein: CASTAGTGSYEQYF
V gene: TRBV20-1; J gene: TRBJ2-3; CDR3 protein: CSARDAGGLNTDTQYF
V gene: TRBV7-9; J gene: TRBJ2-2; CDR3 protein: CASIPESLAGVYTGELFF
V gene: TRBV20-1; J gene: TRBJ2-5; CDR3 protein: CSARGPGTSGEETQYF
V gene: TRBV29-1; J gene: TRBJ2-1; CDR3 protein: CSVEGNYNEQFF
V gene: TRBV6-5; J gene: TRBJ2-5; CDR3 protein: CASSYQGQETQYF
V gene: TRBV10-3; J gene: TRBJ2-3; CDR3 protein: CAISEGRTGGQTDTQYF
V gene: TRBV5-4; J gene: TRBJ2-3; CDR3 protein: CASSPGQALLTDTQYF
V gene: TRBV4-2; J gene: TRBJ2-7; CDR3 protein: CASSRPGIPYEQYF
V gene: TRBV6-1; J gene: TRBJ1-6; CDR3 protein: CASSDMAGTGNSPLHF
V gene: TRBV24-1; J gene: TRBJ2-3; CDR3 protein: CATSGTSGGLSTDTQYF
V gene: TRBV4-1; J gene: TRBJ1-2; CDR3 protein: CASSILTLGGYTF
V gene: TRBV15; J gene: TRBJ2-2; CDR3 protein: CATSSREGQNTGELFF